Below are 23 T cell receptor beta chains sequenced from a single sample in a study of CD8+CD57+ T cells in acquired aplastic anemia. Genomic DNA, serving as template, underwent TCR beta VDJ and CDR3 profiling. TCRdb reanalysed the reads using MiXCR and keeps one entry per CDR3 protein. The sample holds around 80,000 distinct CDR3 sequences; roughly 72% are singletons and the top ten take approximately 78%. The authors sequenced patients whose flow cytometry had shown CD8+CD57+ cell expansion. Sample: sorted CD4+, CD8+, or CD8+CD57+ T cells (not recorded which) from PBMCs. The receptors were gathered from a human donor with aplastic anemia.

This clonotype was counted between two and nine times. This chain uses TRBV24-1 with TRBJ2-3; D is unresolved. V gave up 5 bases and J gave up 3 bases, with 5 bases separating them. Germline lookup yields CDR1 KGHDR and CDR2 SFDVKD. This CDR3 is built from 12 residues. The CDR3 protein is CATSGTTDTQYF. In DNA, the CDR3 is TGTGCCACCAGTGGTACTACAGATACGCAGTATTTT.

The chain couples TRBV19 to TRBJ2-5; tentative D call: TRBD1 (6 bases). From germline, CDR1 is LNHDA and CDR2 SQIVND (reference sequence). The CDR3 extends over 15 amino acids. V shed 5 bases and J shed 0 bases, with 13 bases lying between them. DNA for the CDR3: TGTGCCAGTAGTGCCATACAGGGTAACCAAGAGACCCAGTACTTC. Amino acid sequence: CASSAIQGNQETQYF.

This chain connects TRBV7-2 to TRBJ2-7, with 7 bases identical to TRBD2. V lost 6 bases, J lost 1 base, and 6 bases stayed unmatched. Germline V gene sequence: CDR1 SGHTA, CDR2 FQGNSA. The CDR3 is made up of 14 amino acids. The CDR3 DNA sequence: TGTGCCAGCAGGAGACTAGCTGATTCCTACGAGCAGTACTTC. As protein: CASRRLADSYEQYF.

V usage is TRBV10-1 and J usage is TRBJ2-1, with no clear D. Germline V gene lookup returns CDR1 WNHNN and CDR2 SYGVQD (reference sequence). The CDR3 consists of 14 residues. The V and J ends lost 2 bases and 10 bases respectively, with 15 bases between them. The CDR3 DNA sequence: TGCGCCAGCAGTGAGGGAAGAATTGGCTACGAGCAGTTCTTC. It codes for CASSEGRIGYEQFF.

This clonotype has at least ten counts. The CDR3 is CASSGGDGDQNEQFF. The CDR3 region has the DNA TGTGCCAGCAGCGGAGGGGATGGTGATCAGAATGAGCAGTTCTTC. The chain carries TRBV7-3 and TRBJ2-1; possibly TRBD2 for D (6 bases). Trimming left V 5 bases short and J 7 bases short, with 18 bases between. This CDR3 is built from 15 residues. Germline CDR1 reads SGHTA; CDR2 reads FQGTGA.

This chain links TRBV10-3 with TRBJ2-1, with 7 nucleotides matching TRBD1. CDR1 is ENHRY and CDR2 is SYGVKD in the germline V gene. CDR3 length: 16 residues. V gave up 4 bases and J gave up 6 bases; unmatched junction bases: 12. CDR3 sequence reads: CAISATTGSGSNEQFF. The CDR3 coding sequence is TGTGCCATCAGTGCGACGACAGGGTCAGGCAGCAATGAGCAGTTCTTC.

The genes are TRBV10-3 and TRBJ2-7; D assignment may be TRBD1 or TRBD2 (5 bases each). V gave up 8 bases and J gave up 1 base, with 6 bases separating them. The CDR3 runs to 11 residues. CDR1 and CDR2 from the germline V gene are ENHRY and SYGVKD. CDR3 bases: TGTGCCATCGGGGGATCCTACGAGCAGTACTTC. This translates into CAIGGSYEQYF.

This clonotype came up once. The CDR3 nucleotides read TGTGCCAGCAGTTACATCACAGGGTCCTACAATGAGCAGTTCTTC. The encoded protein is CASSYITGSYNEQFF. This sequence joins TRBV6-5 and TRBJ2-1, with a weak D call TRBD1 (6 bases). There are 15 residues in the CDR3. Germline-derived CDR1 and CDR2 are MNHEY and SVGAGI. Trimming cost V 2 bases and J 1 base, with 9 bases left between them.

The chain combines TRBV20-1 with TRBJ2-7; 10 bases line up with TRBD1. The length of the CDR3 is 14 residues. Germline-derived CDR1 and CDR2 are DFQATT and SNEGSKA (reference sequence). V trimming: 6 bases; J trimming: 3 bases; junction bases outside the gene matches: 8. CDR3 sequence (DNA): TGCAGTGCCCGCAGAAGGACAGGGGGCTACGAGCAGTACTTC. Translation gives CSARRRTGGYEQYF.

The chain combines TRBV2 with TRBJ2-5, with unresolved D. The V end was cut by 4 bases, the J end by 8 bases, with 5 bases between. This CDR3 region has 10 residues. Germline CDR1 reads SNHLY; CDR2 reads FYNNEI. The CDR3 DNA follows: TGTGCCAGCAGTGGGGATACCCAGTACTTC. Protein sequence: CASSGDTQYF.

The chain carries TRBV10-2 and TRBJ2-2; no definite D call. CDR1 is WSHSY and CDR2 is SAAADI in the germline V gene. The V and J ends lost 5 bases and 9 bases respectively, with 16 bases between them. CDR3 size: 14 residues. Here the CDR3 DNA reads TGCGCCAGCAGTCATCCCTTACGTCCGTGGGAGCTGTTTTTT. Encoded protein: CASSHPLRPWELFF.

V and J are TRBV24-1 and TRBJ2-7; TRBD1 aligns across 8 bases. The J call may be wrong; the DNA end is better matched by TRBJ2-1. The V gene's germline CDR1 is KGHDR and CDR2 SFDVKD. The CDR3 runs to 15 residues. Here the CDR3 reads CATSPPRDRSYEQFF. Written as DNA, the CDR3 is TGTGCCACCAGTCCCCCCCGGGACAGGTCCTACGAGCAGTTCTTC.

This sequence joins TRBV7-9 and TRBJ1-2; D call uncertain. This CDR3 is 12 amino acids long. Germline loops: CDR1 SEHNR, CDR2 FQNEAQ (reference sequence). V was trimmed by 3 bases and J by 0 bases, leaving 2 bases between them. The CDR3 spells CASSFTNYGYTF. The CDR3 bases are TGTGCCAGCAGCTTCACTAACTATGGCTACACCTTC.

The J gene is TRBJ1-3, the V gene TRBV7-6; D perhaps matches TRBD1 (6 bases). The CDR3 sequence is 15 residues long. Trimming took off 1 base at V and 2 bases at J, with 9 bases between the two ends. Germline V gene lookup returns CDR1 SGHVS and CDR2 FNYEAQ. CDR3 DNA: TGTGCCAGCAGCTTAGAAGGGGGTGCTGGAAACACCATATATTTT. Its translation is CASSLEGGAGNTIYF.

The chain carries TRBV19 and TRBJ2-3; the D is unclear. The length of the CDR3 is 14 residues. V lost 3 bases to trimming and J lost 2 bases, with 9 bases between them. Germline V CDR1 and CDR2: LNHDA, SQIVND (reference sequence). CDR3 protein: CASSIGRHTDTQYF. CDR3 bases: TGTGCCAGTAGTATCGGCAGGCACACAGATACGCAGTATTTT.

V usage is TRBV24-1 and J usage is TRBJ1-4; 11 bases map to TRBD1. The CDR3 has 17 amino acids. With 4 bases clipped from V and 7 bases from J, the junction kept 10 bases outside the gene matches. Germline V lookup: CDR1 KGHDR, CDR2 SFDVKD. The CDR3 reads CATSDAPGTGGGEKLFF. The DNA for the CDR3 is TGTGCCACCAGTGACGCGCCAGGGACAGGGGGGGGTGAAAAACTGTTTTTT.

The chain carries TRBV25-1 and TRBJ1-2; D is unresolved. The CDR3 length is 12 residues. The V gene lost 3 bases and the J gene lost 4 bases, with 6 bases spanning the gap. Germline V gene data show CDR1 as MGHDK and CDR2 as SYGVNS. The CDR3 reads CASSDPLYGYTF. Written as DNA, the CDR3 is TGTGCCAGCAGTGACCCTCTCTATGGCTACACCTTC.

This chain connects TRBV10-2 to TRBJ2-1, with TRBD2 identical over 8 bases. CDR3 size: 13 residues. V trimming: 7 bases; J trimming: 6 bases; junction bases outside the gene matches: 5. Germline V CDR1 and CDR2: WSHSY, SAAADI. The CDR3 nucleotides read TGCGCCAGCATTATGGCGGGAGGCAATGAGCAGTTCTTC. Translated: CASIMAGGNEQFF.

The chain recombines TRBV2 with TRBJ2-1; TRBD2 aligns across 8 bases. Per the germline V gene, CDR1 is SNHLY and CDR2 is FYNNEI. After removal of 1 base from V and 14 bases from J, the junction contained 7 bases not matched to a gene. This CDR3 has 13 residues. CDR3 DNA sequence: TGTGCCAGCAGTGAAGAGCAAGCGGGAGTGGAGTTCTTC. Translating it yields CASSEEQAGVEFF.

Only a few counts were recorded for this clonotype. CDR3 in DNA: TGTGCCAGCAGTGACCAGGACAGGGGGCGGGACGAGCAGTACTTC. It is translated as CASSDQDRGRDEQYF. The chain uses TRBV2 and TRBJ2-7; TRBD1 matches 11 bases. Germline CDR1 is SNHLY and CDR2 is FYNNEI. Trimming at V came to 3 bases and at J to 5 bases, leaving 6 bases not matched to a gene. The CDR3 runs 15 residues. Full variable domain (remainder filled in from reference TRBV2 and TRBJ2-7): EPEVTQTPSHQVTQMGQEVILRCVPISNHLYFYWYRQILGQKVEFLVSFYNNEISEKSEIFDDQFSVERPDGSNFTLKIRSTKLEDSAMYFCASSDQDRGRDEQYFGPGTRLTVT.

A remark on this clonotype: A junction boundary mismatches the germline segment, possibly from a read error. The chain links TRBV15 to TRBJ2-7, with D unresolved. Germline assignment: CDR1 LNHNV and CDR2 YYDKDF (reference sequence). The CDR3 has 13 amino acids. CDR3 loop: CATSREVSYDQYF. The CDR3 DNA reads as TGTGCCACCAGCAGAGAGGTCTCCTACGATCAGTACTTC.

J is TRBJ2-7 and V is TRBV5-1; D is unresolved. Germline V gene lookup returns CDR1 SGHRS and CDR2 YFSETQ. The CDR3 sequence is 12 residues long. The ends were cut back, 4 bases at V and 3 bases at J, with 8 bases in the middle. CDR3 in amino acids: CASSISDYEQYF. CDR3 bases: TGCGCCAGCAGCATATCCGACTACGAGCAGTACTTC.

Turning to this clonotype: An end of the junction differs from the germline gene, which may be a read error. The rearrangement uses TRBV19 and TRBJ2-7; D possibly corresponds to TRBD1 (5 bases). Per the germline V gene, CDR1 is LNHDA and CDR2 is SQIVND (reference sequence). The CDR3 has 13 amino acids. The CDR3 loop reads CASSHDSSYEQCF. The CDR3 nucleotides are TGTGCCAGTAGCCACGACAGTTCCTACGAGCAGTGCTTC.